The 18 T cell receptor beta chains reported below all come from one sample, sequenced in a study of response to subunit inactivated influenza vaccine. TCRdb reprocessed the RT-PCR reads via MiXCR and lists one record per CDR3 protein. The sample lists about 520,000 distinct CDR3 sequences, around 25% occurring once. Sequenced here: CD4+ T cells sorted from PBMCs, sampled 5 days after vaccination. The receptors shown here come from a man over 45 who received an inactivated influenza vaccine.

This chain joins TRBV7-2 and TRBJ2-7, with a weak D call TRBD2 (6 bases). The germline gives CDR1 SGHTA, CDR2 FQGNSA. V was pared by 4 bases and J by 3 bases, with 10 bases between. The CDR3 totals 13 residues. The CDR3 nucleotides are TGTGCCAGCAGCTCGACTAGTGGCTACGAGCAGTACTTC. Translated: CASSSTSGYEQYF.

This sequence joins TRBV20-1 and TRBJ1-2, with 10 nucleotides matching TRBD1. Per the germline V gene, CDR1 is DFQATT and CDR2 is SNEGSKA (reference sequence). The CDR3 covers 15 residues. V lost 6 bases to trimming and J lost 2 bases; unmatched junction nucleotides: 9. CDR3 residues: CSAVGTGDFNYGYTF. CDR3 bases: TGCAGTGCGGTCGGGACAGGGGATTTCAACTATGGCTACACCTTC.

This clonotype was observed a handful of times. This chain links TRBV12-3 or TRBV12-4 with TRBJ2-2; a possible D gene is TRBD1 (6 bases). Trimming took off 8 bases at V and 1 base at J, with 11 bases between the two ends. The CDR3 is 14 amino acids. This CDR3 reads CASGLTGNTGELFF. Written as DNA, the CDR3 is TGTGCCAGCGGATTGACAGGGAACACCGGGGAGCTGTTTTTT.

The sample holds a few counts of this clonotype. V usage is TRBV28 and J usage is TRBJ2-7; the D gene is possibly TRBD2 (5 bases). The CDR3 extends over 12 amino acids. The ends were cut back, 8 bases at V and 7 bases at J, with 15 bases in the middle. In germline, CDR1 is MDHEN, CDR2 SYDVKM. For the CDR3, the DNA is TGTGCCAGCCGGGGTCCCCTACGAGAGCAGTACTTC. It yields the protein CASRGPLREQYF.

The chain's CDR3 is CASSLEGDWFGDTQYF. In DNA form, the CDR3 reads TGTGCCAGCAGCTTGGAGGGGGATTGGTTCGGAGATACGCAGTATTTT. V usage is TRBV5-5 and J usage is TRBJ2-3; the D gene is possibly TRBD1 (6 bases). V lost 0 bases and J lost 5, with 16 bases in between. CDR1 SGHKS and CDR2 YYEKEE come from the germline V gene (reference sequence). This CDR3 is built from 16 residues.

The CDR3 DNA reads TGCAGTGCTCGACTAGCGGGAGGGCGGGAAAACTACAATGAGCAGTTCTTC. Encoded protein: CSARLAGGRENYNEQFF. This chain joins TRBV20-1 and TRBJ2-1; 14 bases match TRBD2. The CDR3 is made up of 17 amino acids. Germline trimming cut 5 bases from V and 3 bases from J; bases unmatched to any gene: 9. Per the germline V gene, CDR1 is DFQATT and CDR2 is SNEGSKA (reference sequence).

This clonotype was found a few times. The V gene is TRBV2, the J gene TRBJ2-7; tentative D call: TRBD1 (6 bases). Germline V CDR1 and CDR2: SNHLY, FYNNEI. The germline V and J ends were trimmed by 7 bases and 2 bases, with 15 bases remaining between them. The CDR3 covers 14 residues. The CDR3 DNA reads TGTGCCAGCAAAGGGACACTCACCACCTACGAGCAGTACTTC. This sequence encodes CASKGTLTTYEQYF.

The rearrangement joins TRBV6-5 to TRBJ2-7, with TRBD1 matching 7 bases. The junction had 8 bases not matched to a gene; V was cut back by 4 bases and J by 2 bases. Germline loops: CDR1 MNHEY, CDR2 SVGAGI. CDR3 length: 15 residues. CDR3 nucleotides: TGTGCCAGCAGTTCCAGGACAGGTACCCCCTACGAGCAGTACTTC. Residues: CASSSRTGTPYEQYF.

The CDR3 nucleotides are TGCGCCAGCAGCCGCTCACAGGGGGCAGGAGGCTACACCTTC. It codes for CASSRSQGAGGYTF. The J gene is TRBJ1-2, the V gene TRBV4-3; TRBD1 matches 9 bases. Germline trimming cut 4 bases from V and 8 bases from J; bases unmatched to any gene: 8. The germline V gene has CDR1 LGHNA and CDR2 YSLEER. CDR3 length: 14 amino acids.

The V and J genes are TRBV20-1 and TRBJ2-7; D not certain. This CDR3 spans 13 amino acids. Germline V gives CDR1 DFQATT, CDR2 SNEGSKA (reference sequence). Deletions cut 5 bases from V and 1 base from J, with 12 bases between. CDR3 in amino acids: CSALDGPSYEQYF. The CDR3 DNA sequence: TGCAGTGCTCTTGACGGCCCTTCCTACGAGCAGTACTTC.

The V and J genes are TRBV20-1 and TRBJ2-3, with TRBD2 matching over 8 bases. Germline assignment: CDR1 DFQATT and CDR2 SNEGSKA (reference sequence). The J segment lost 0 bases and the V segment lost 4 bases, leaving 3 bases of the junction unmatched. The CDR3 contains 14 residues. CDR3: CSAISGASTDTQYF. The CDR3 DNA is TGCAGTGCTATTAGCGGGGCTAGCACAGATACGCAGTATTTT.

This clonotype has ten or more counts. J is TRBJ2-4 and V is TRBV7-2; TRBD2 matches at 11 bases. The CDR3 spans 14 residues. Germline assignment: CDR1 SGHTA and CDR2 FQGNSA. J gave up 5 bases and V 5 bases, and 2 bases lay outside the gene matches. Written as DNA, the CDR3 is TGTGCCAGCAGCAGGGGACTAGCGGAAAACATTCAGTACTTC. Amino acid sequence: CASSRGLAENIQYF.

This clonotype was observed a handful of times. The chain has TRBV11-2 and TRBJ2-3, with 10 bases matching TRBD1. Per the germline V gene, CDR1 is SGHAT and CDR2 is FQNNGV. This CDR3 is built from 14 residues. The V segment lost 5 bases and the J segment 5 bases; nucleotides outside the gene matches: 4. CDR3 sequence reads: CASSDRGQVDTQYF. CDR3 nucleotides: TGTGCCAGCAGCGACAGGGGGCAAGTAGATACGCAGTATTTT.

This clonotype was found a few times. V gene TRBV28 combines with J gene TRBJ2-2; TRBD2 matches 7 bases. The CDR3 runs 14 residues. CDR1 and CDR2 (germline): MDHEN, SYDVKM. With V trimmed by 6 bases and J by 6 bases, 7 bases remained unmatched. CDR3 in DNA: TGTGCCAGCAGACGGGGACTATGGGCCGGGGAGCTGTTTTTT. It translates to CASRRGLWAGELFF.

Only a few counts were recorded for this clonotype. The rearrangement uses TRBV18 and TRBJ2-1; the D gene could be TRBD1 or TRBD2 (5 bases each). This CDR3 has 15 amino acids. V gave up 0 bases and J gave up 5 bases, with 11 bases separating them. Germline V lookup: CDR1 KGHSH, CDR2 LQKENI. The CDR3 nucleotides read TGTGCCAGCTCACCACCGGGGGATCGGAACAATGAGCAGTTCTTC. This sequence encodes CASSPPGDRNNEQFF.

This clonotype appeared once. No conserved phenylalanine or tryptophan ends this CDR3, so it is likely a read error. The gene calls are TRBV20-1 and TRBJ2-7; TRBD2 agrees at 9 bases. CDR1 and CDR2 from the germline V gene are DFQATT and SNEGSKA (reference sequence). V gave up 0 bases and J gave up 3 bases; unmatched junction bases: 15. The CDR3 spans 18 residues. The CDR3 sequence is CSARDLMRGGQGIYEQYL. The CDR3 region has the DNA TGCAGTGCTAGAGATCTTATGCGGGGGGGCCAAGGGATCTACGAGCAGTACCTC.

This clonotype was counted a few times. The chain joins TRBV18 to TRBJ2-5; no clear D gene. Trimming cost V 4 bases and J 1 base, with 7 bases left between them. The CDR3 length is 13 residues. CDR1 and CDR2 (germline): KGHSH, LQKENI. The CDR3 coding sequence is TGTGCCAGCTCACAGCGCCTCCAAGAGACCCAGTACTTC. Amino acid sequence: CASSQRLQETQYF. Full variable domain (missing parts from reference TRBV18 and TRBJ2-5): NAGVMQNPRHLVRRRGQEARLRCSPMKGHSHVYWYRQLPEEGLKFMVYLQKENIIDESGMPKERFSAEFPKEGPSILRIQQVVRGDSAAYFCASSQRLQETQYFGPGTRLLVL.

This clonotype showed up just a few times. J is TRBJ2-2 and V is TRBV6-2 or TRBV6-3; D is possibly TRBD2 (6 bases). V lost 7 bases and J lost 0, with 12 bases in between. This CDR3 is 15 amino acids long. Per the germline V gene, CDR1 is MNHEY and CDR2 is SVGEGT. The CDR3 sequence is CASTLLAPNTGELFF. CDR3 in DNA: TGTGCCAGCACACTACTAGCCCCGAACACCGGGGAGCTGTTTTTT.